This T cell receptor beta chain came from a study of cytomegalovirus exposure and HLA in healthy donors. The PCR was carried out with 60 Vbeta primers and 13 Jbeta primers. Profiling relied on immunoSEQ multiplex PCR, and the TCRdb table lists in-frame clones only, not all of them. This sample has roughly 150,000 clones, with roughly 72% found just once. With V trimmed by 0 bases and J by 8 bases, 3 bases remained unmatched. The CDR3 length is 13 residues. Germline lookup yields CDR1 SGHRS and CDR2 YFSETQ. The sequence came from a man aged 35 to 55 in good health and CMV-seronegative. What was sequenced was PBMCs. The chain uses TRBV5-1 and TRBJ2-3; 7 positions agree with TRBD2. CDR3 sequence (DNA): TGCGCCAGCAGCTTGGCCGCGGGAGCTACGCAGTATTTT. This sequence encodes CASSLAAGATQYF.